One and the same sample provided the 28 T cell receptor beta chains below, sequenced in a study of beta chain features in type 1 diabetes. Sequenced material consisted of expressed TCRB transcripts (all of the isolated RNA was reverse transcribed). Some clones are missing from TCRdb's copy, which holds only in-frame ones; the method was immunoSEQ multiplex PCR. The sample contains 200,000 to 300,000 clones, around 65% of which appear only once. What was sequenced was naive CD4+ T cells from blood. Source of these receptors: a man younger than 45 in good health.

This clone has a handful of counts. The V gene is TRBV13, the J gene TRBJ1-6, with a weak D call TRBD1 (6 bases). The germline CDR1 and CDR2 sequences are PRHDT and FYEKMQ (reference sequence). The CDR3 sequence is 13 residues long. Trimming left V 3 bases short and J 10 bases short, with 10 bases between. The CDR3 DNA is TGTGCCAGCAGCTTCAGGGGTGGATCACCCCTCCACTTT. Protein sequence: CASSFRGGSPLHF.

This chain connects TRBV21-1 to TRBJ2-4; the table's D call of TRBD2 was not tested on the DNA. TRBV21-1 is marked as a pseudogene. The CDR3 length is 18 residues. The CDR3 DNA follows: TGTGCCAGCAGCAAAGAGTATCGACTGGCCGGGGCCAAAAACATTCAGTACTTC. It is translated as CASSKEYRLAGAKNIQYF.

CDR3 in DNA: TGTGCCAGCAGCCCAGACAGGGTCCCCCGTTATGGCTACACCTTC. This translates into CASSPDRVPRYGYTF. The gene calls are TRBV7-8 and TRBJ1-2; 7 positions match TRBD1. The V gene end was trimmed by 5 bases and the J gene end by 5 bases; junction bases not matched to a gene: 11. Per germline, CDR1 SGHVS and CDR2 FQNEAQ. The CDR3 is 15 residues long.

The V and J genes are TRBV7-2 and TRBJ2-3; 7 nucleotides match TRBD2. The germline V gene encodes CDR1 SGHTA and CDR2 FQGNSA. After removal of 0 bases from V and 4 bases from J, the junction contained 7 bases not matched to a gene. This CDR3 contains 16 residues. CDR3 sequence (DNA): TGTGCCAGCAGCTTAGCTGGCGGGAGTTTCGCAGATACGCAGTATTTT. The encoded protein is CASSLAGGSFADTQYF.

The rearrangement links TRBV29-1 to TRBJ2-3, with a weak D call TRBD1 (6 bases). The CDR3 length is 12 residues. Germline CDR1 reads SQVTM; CDR2 reads ANQGSEA. Trimming shortened V by 7 bases and J by 0 bases, and 8 bases separated the two germline ends. CDR3 nucleotides: TGCAGCGAAGGACAGAGCACAGATACGCAGTATTTT. This sequence encodes CSEGQSTDTQYF.

The chain combines TRBV7-2 with TRBJ2-4, with D possibly matching TRBD1 (5 bases). Germline V gene sequence: CDR1 SGHTA, CDR2 FQGNSA. Deletions cut 5 bases from V and 0 bases from J, with 11 bases between. The CDR3 length is 15 residues. CDR3 in amino acids: CASSITGGAKNIQYF. DNA of the CDR3: TGTGCCAGCAGCATCACAGGTGGAGCCAAAAACATTCAGTACTTC. Drawing the rest from reference TRBV7-2 and TRBJ2-4, the complete variable domain is GAGVSQSPSNKVTEKGKDVELRCDPISGHTALYWYRQSLGQGLEFLIYFQGNSAPDKSGLPSDRFSAERTGGSVSTLTIQRTQQEDSAVYLCASSITGGAKNIQYFGAGTRLSVL.

This chain links TRBV4-3 with TRBJ2-3; a possible D gene is TRBD2 (6 bases). The CDR3 has 14 residues. V was shortened by 0 bases and J by 14 bases, with 18 bases between the two germline ends. Germline V gene lookup returns CDR1 LGHNA and CDR2 YSLEER. The CDR3 loop reads CASSQDLEGPSLYF. In nucleotides, the CDR3 is TGCGCCAGCAGCCAAGATTTGGAGGGACCCAGCCTGTATTTT.

The CDR3 loop reads CASSALAKNIQYF. The CDR3 region has the DNA TGTGCCAGCAGCGCACTAGCCAAAAACATTCAGTACTTC. The V gene is TRBV7-9, the J gene TRBJ2-4, with unresolved D. Trimming took 5 bases from V and 0 from J, leaving 5 bases between them. CDR3 size: 13 residues. Germline CDR1 reads SEHNR; CDR2 reads FQNEAQ (reference sequence). The variable domain in full, with the rest retrieved from reference TRBV7-9 and TRBJ2-4, is DTGVSQNPRHKITKRGQNVTFRCDPISEHNRLYWYRQTLGQGPEFLTYFQNEAQLEKSRLLSDRFSAERPKGSFSTLEIQRTEQGDSAMYLCASSALAKNIQYFGAGTRLSVL.

The chain is built from TRBV11-2 and TRBJ2-1, with D perhaps TRBD1 or TRBD2 (5 bases each). V was cut by 5 bases and J by 3 bases, with 14 bases left in between. Per the germline V gene, CDR1 is SGHAT and CDR2 is FQNNGV. This CDR3 spans 15 amino acids. The CDR3 DNA is TGTGCCAGCAGCCAGAGGGGCCTGGACTACAATGAGCAGTTCTTC. Protein: CASSQRGLDYNEQFF.

The rearrangement uses TRBV2 and TRBJ2-3; D unresolved. This CDR3 comprises 12 residues. V was clipped by 5 bases and J by 0 bases, with 3 bases between them. The germline V gene encodes CDR1 SNHLY and CDR2 FYNNEI. CDR3 residues: CASSISTDTQYF. The CDR3 region has the DNA TGTGCCAGCAGTATAAGCACAGATACGCAGTATTTT.

This chain links TRBV29-1 with TRBJ2-5; TRBD1 agrees at 9 bases. The CDR3 consists of 12 residues. The germline CDR1 and CDR2 sequences are SQVTM and ANQGSEA. The V segment lost 7 bases and the J segment 2 bases; nucleotides outside the gene matches: 2. This CDR3 reads CSGDRGQETQYF. The CDR3 DNA follows: TGCAGCGGTGACAGGGGGCAAGAGACCCAGTACTTC.

The rearrangement joins TRBV4-2 to TRBJ2-5, with D perhaps TRBD1 or TRBD2 (6 bases each). Between the trimmed V and J ends, which lost 0 bases and 10 bases, there was a span of 24 bases. Germline values: CDR1 LGHNA, CDR2 YNFKEQ. The CDR3 runs 17 residues. Here the CDR3 DNA reads TGTGCCAGCAGCCAAGATAGTACACGGGGGCGTAGGGGTGGCCAGTACTTC. Amino acids: CASSQDSTRGRRGGQYF.

This sequence joins TRBV30 and TRBJ1-1; D perhaps matches TRBD1 (5 bases). Trimming stripped 0 bases from V and 8 bases from J, with 10 bases between. The CDR3 has 12 amino acids. Germline CDR1 is GTSNPN and CDR2 is SVGIG (reference sequence). As DNA, the CDR3 is TGTGCCTGGAGTGTACGGGGGGACGAAGCTTTCTTT. This sequence encodes CAWSVRGDEAFF.

Details on this clone: Germline is not matched at one junction end, which may reflect a read error. This rearrangement joins TRBV14 to TRBJ2-4, with D perhaps matching TRBD1 (6 bases). The germline V gene encodes CDR1 SGHDN and CDR2 FVKESK. The length of the CDR3 is 12 residues. The DNA for the CDR3 is TGTGCCAGCAGTCAAGACAGGAGAGTTCAGTACTTC. This gives the protein CASSQDRRVQYF.

In its sample, this clone was seen a few times. The chain links TRBV30 to TRBJ2-7, with unresolved D. The CDR3 covers 12 residues. Trimming shortened V by 3 bases and J by 0 bases, and 6 bases separated the two germline ends. Germline CDR1 is GTSNPN and CDR2 is SVGIG (reference sequence). The CDR3: CAWRKPSYEQYF. The CDR3 coding sequence is TGTGCCTGGAGGAAACCCTCCTACGAGCAGTACTTC.

V and J are TRBV30 and TRBJ2-1; 9 bases match TRBD2. The V and J ends lost 0 bases and 6 bases, in that order; junction bases with no gene match: 6. CDR1 and CDR2 from the germline V gene are GTSNPN and SVGIG (reference sequence). The CDR3 has 15 residues. The CDR3 bases are TGTGCCTGGAGTGTAGGTCTAGCGGGGACCAATGAGCAGTTCTTC. Residues: CAWSVGLAGTNEQFF.

This clone was picked up one time. The V call is TRBV10-3, the J call TRBJ2-1, with D possibly matching TRBD2 (6 bases). Trimming cost V 6 bases and J 5 bases, with 8 bases left between them. The V gene's germline CDR1 is ENHRY and CDR2 SYGVKD. The CDR3 loop spans 12 amino acids. CDR3 protein: CAIRGTDNEQFF. CDR3 nucleotide sequence: TGTGCCATCAGGGGGACTGACAATGAGCAGTTCTTC.

The V call is TRBV15, the J call TRBJ2-2; no firm D call. The V end lost 0 bases, the J end lost 4 bases, and 9 bases lay between the germline ends. The CDR3 is 15 residues long. The V gene's germline CDR1 is LNHNV and CDR2 YYDKDF (reference sequence). The CDR3 here is CATSREMASTGELFF. In nucleotides, the CDR3 is TGTGCCACCAGCAGAGAGATGGCCTCCACCGGGGAGCTGTTTTTT. The variable domain in full, completed from reference TRBV15 and TRBJ2-2, reads DAMVIQNPRYQVTQFGKPVTLSCSQTLNHNVMYWYQQKSSQAPKLLFHYYDKDFNNEADTPDNFQSRRPNTSFCFLDIRSPGLGDTAMYLCATSREMASTGELFFGEGSRLTVL.

The chain uses TRBV28 and TRBJ2-2; D might be TRBD2 (6 bases). The CDR3 consists of 16 residues. Looked up from germline, CDR1 is MDHEN and CDR2 is SYDVKM. V was clipped by 2 bases and J by 5 bases, with 15 bases between them. The CDR3 sequence is CASSLGGAGNTGELFF. CDR3 nucleotides: TGTGCCAGCAGTTTAGGGGGTGCGGGAAATACCGGGGAGCTGTTTTTT. The full variable domain, its missing parts supplied by reference TRBV28 and TRBJ2-2, is DVKVTQSSRYLVKRTGEKVFLECVQDMDHENMFWYRQDPGLGLRLIYFSYDVKMKEKGDIPEGYSVSREKKERFSLILESASTNQTSMYLCASSLGGAGNTGELFFGEGSRLTVL.

The chain uses TRBV2 and TRBJ2-5, with unresolved D. Germline V gene sequence: CDR1 SNHLY, CDR2 FYNNEI. Trimming removed 7 bases from V and 0 bases from J, with 9 bases in between. This CDR3 is built from 13 residues. CDR3 protein: CASTRTDQETQYF. CDR3 coding DNA: TGTGCCAGCACCAGGACGGACCAAGAGACCCAGTACTTC.

This chain uses TRBV18 with TRBJ2-1; no firm D call. CDR3 size: 14 residues. CDR1 and CDR2 from the germline V gene are KGHSH and LQKENI. Trimming took off 2 bases at V and 3 bases at J, with 8 bases between the two ends. CDR3 in amino acids: CASSPNSVYNEQFF. CDR3 DNA: TGTGCCAGCTCACCAAACAGCGTCTACAATGAGCAGTTCTTC.

This chain links TRBV7-2 with TRBJ2-3; TRBD2 aligns across 9 bases. Per the germline V gene, CDR1 is SGHTA and CDR2 is FQGNSA. V shed 6 bases and J 1 base; nucleotides not matched to a gene: 2. CDR3 size: 14 residues. This CDR3 reads CASSRTSGTDTQYF. CDR3 nucleotides: TGTGCCAGCAGTAGGACTAGCGGCACAGATACGCAGTATTTT.

This chain joins TRBV20-1 and TRBJ2-3; D is perhaps TRBD1 (6 bases). The CDR3 runs to 11 residues. Germline CDR1 is DFQATT and CDR2 is SNEGSKA (reference sequence). V gave up 3 bases and J gave up 11 bases, with 12 bases separating them. Here the CDR3 reads CSARGATGQYF. CDR3 in DNA: TGCAGTGCTAGGGGGGCCACGGGGCAGTATTTT.

The CDR3 sequence: CASSWIGQEGYNEQFF. CDR3 nucleotide sequence: TGCGCCAGCAGCTGGATCGGACAGGAGGGATACAATGAGCAGTTCTTC. V is TRBV5-1 and J is TRBJ2-1; weak D call: TRBD1 (7 bases). This CDR3 region has 16 residues. The V end lost 3 bases, the J end lost 4 bases, and 17 bases lay between the germline ends. Germline V gene data show CDR1 as SGHRS and CDR2 as YFSETQ.

The chain is built from TRBV4-2 and TRBJ1-4; 7 nucleotides align to TRBD1. Trimming at V came to 6 bases and at J to 2 bases, leaving 9 bases not matched to a gene. Germline values: CDR1 LGHNA, CDR2 YNFKEQ. The CDR3 totals 16 residues. The CDR3 bases are TGTGCCAGCAGGGTAGGGGGCGCGTCCACTAATGAAAAACTGTTTTTT. Amino acids: CASRVGGASTNEKLFF.

In this sample, this clone turned up once. The chain employs TRBV18 and TRBJ2-5; 7 bases agree with TRBD2. Trimming took 3 bases from V and 1 from J; bases not matched to a gene: 5. The length of the CDR3 is 15 residues. Germline CDR1 KGHSH, CDR2 LQKENI. CDR3 sequence: CASSPASGPQETQYF. The CDR3 coding sequence is TGTGCCAGCTCACCGGCTAGCGGCCCCCAAGAGACCCAGTACTTC.

This chain joins TRBV11-2 and TRBJ2-7, with TRBD2 identical over 12 bases. V lost 5 bases, J lost 6 bases, and 2 bases stayed unmatched. Germline assignment: CDR1 SGHAT and CDR2 FQNNGV. The CDR3 has 13 amino acids. The CDR3 DNA is TGTGCCAGCAGCGCGGGACTAGCGGGCGAGCAGTACTTC. Translating gives CASSAGLAGEQYF.

As DNA, the CDR3 is TGTGCCAGCAGCGACCGGGGCCTTCAAGAGACCCAGTACTTC. It yields the protein CASSDRGLQETQYF. V and J are TRBV7-9 and TRBJ2-5, with D perhaps assigned TRBD1 or TRBD2 (5 bases each). Trimming stripped 5 bases from V and 2 bases from J, with 12 bases between. Germline V CDR1 and CDR2: SEHNR, FQNEAQ (reference sequence). The CDR3 is 14 residues long.